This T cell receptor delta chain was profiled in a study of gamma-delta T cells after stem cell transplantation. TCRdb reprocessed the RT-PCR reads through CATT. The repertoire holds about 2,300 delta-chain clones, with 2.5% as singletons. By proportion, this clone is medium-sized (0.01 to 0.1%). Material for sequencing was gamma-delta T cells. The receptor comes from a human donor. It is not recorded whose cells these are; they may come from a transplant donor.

CDR3 region: CACDPLDNIRRTYSDKLIF. For the CDR3, the DNA is TGTGCCTGTGACCCTCTCGACAATATCCGTCGTACTTACAGCGATAAACTCATCTTT. The chain has TRDV2 and TRDJ1; D is uncertain. This CDR3 comprises 19 residues. Trimming removed 3 bases from V and 4 bases from J, with 29 bases in between. Germline V gene lookup returns CDR1 GEAIGNYY and CDR2 EKD.